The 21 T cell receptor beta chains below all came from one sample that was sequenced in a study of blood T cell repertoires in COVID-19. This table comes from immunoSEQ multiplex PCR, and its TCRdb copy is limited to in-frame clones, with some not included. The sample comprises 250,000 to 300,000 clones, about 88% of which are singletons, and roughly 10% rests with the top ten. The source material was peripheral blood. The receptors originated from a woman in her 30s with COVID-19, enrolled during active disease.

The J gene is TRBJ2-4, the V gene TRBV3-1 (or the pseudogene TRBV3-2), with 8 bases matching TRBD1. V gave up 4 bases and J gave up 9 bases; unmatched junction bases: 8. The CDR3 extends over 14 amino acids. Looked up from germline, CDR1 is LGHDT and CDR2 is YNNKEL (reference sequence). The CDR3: CASSPQGVRSIQYF. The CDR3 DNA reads TGTGCCAGCAGCCCACAGGGGGTCCGTAGCATTCAGTACTTC.

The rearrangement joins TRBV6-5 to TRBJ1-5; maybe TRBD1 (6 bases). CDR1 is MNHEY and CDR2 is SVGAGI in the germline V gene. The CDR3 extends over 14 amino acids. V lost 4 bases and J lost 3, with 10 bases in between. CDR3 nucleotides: TGTGCCAGCAGTTTAACAGGGTTCAATCAGCCCCAGCATTTT. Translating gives CASSLTGFNQPQHF.

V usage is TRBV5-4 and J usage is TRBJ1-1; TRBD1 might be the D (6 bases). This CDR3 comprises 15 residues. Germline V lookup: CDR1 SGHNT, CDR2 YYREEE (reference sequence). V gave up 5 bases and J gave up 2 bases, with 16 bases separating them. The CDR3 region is CASRTPTGGNTEAFF. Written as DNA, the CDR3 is TGTGCCAGCAGGACCCCGACAGGTGGAAACACTGAAGCTTTCTTT.

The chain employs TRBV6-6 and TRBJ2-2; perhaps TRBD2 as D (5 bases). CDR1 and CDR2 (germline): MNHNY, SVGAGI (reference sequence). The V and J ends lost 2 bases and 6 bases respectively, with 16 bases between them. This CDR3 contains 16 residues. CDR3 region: CASSYKVGRSSGELFF. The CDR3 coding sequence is TGTGCCAGCAGTTACAAGGTTGGGAGAAGCTCCGGGGAGCTGTTTTTT.

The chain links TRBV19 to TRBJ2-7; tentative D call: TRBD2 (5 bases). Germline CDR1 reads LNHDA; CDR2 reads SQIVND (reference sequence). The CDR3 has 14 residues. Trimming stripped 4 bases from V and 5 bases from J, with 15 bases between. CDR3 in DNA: TGTGCCAGTAGTAGCGGGTCGATGGGCCACGAGCAGTACTTC. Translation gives CASSSGSMGHEQYF.

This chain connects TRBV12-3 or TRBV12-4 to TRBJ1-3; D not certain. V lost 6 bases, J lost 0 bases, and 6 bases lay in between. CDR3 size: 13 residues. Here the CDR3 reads CASRRGSGNTIYF. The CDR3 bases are TGTGCCAGCAGGCGGGGCTCTGGAAACACCATATATTTT.

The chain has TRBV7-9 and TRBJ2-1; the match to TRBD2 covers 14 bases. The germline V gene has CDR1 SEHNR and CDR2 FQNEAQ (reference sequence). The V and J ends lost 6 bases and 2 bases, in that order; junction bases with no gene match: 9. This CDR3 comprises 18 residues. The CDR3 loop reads CASRSGTSGSATYNEQFF. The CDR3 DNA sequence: TGTGCCAGCAGAAGCGGGACTAGCGGGAGTGCAACCTACAATGAGCAGTTCTTC.

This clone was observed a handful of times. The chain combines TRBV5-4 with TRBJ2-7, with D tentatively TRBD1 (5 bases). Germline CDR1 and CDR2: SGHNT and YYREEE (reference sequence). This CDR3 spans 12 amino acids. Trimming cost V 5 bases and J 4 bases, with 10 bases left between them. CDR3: CASSFDRYEQYF. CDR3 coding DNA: TGTGCCAGCAGTTTCGACAGATACGAGCAGTACTTC. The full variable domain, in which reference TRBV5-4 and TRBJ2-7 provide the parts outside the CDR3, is ETGVTQSPTHLIKTRGQQVTLRCSSQSGHNTVSWYQQALGQGPQFIFQYYREEENGRGNFPPRFSGLQFPNYSSELNVNALELDDSALYLCASSFDRYEQYFGPGTRLTVT.

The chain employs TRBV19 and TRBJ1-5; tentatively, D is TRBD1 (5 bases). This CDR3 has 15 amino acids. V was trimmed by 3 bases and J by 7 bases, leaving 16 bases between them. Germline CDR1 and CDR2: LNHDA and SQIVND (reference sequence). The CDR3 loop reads CASSISASGRQPQHF. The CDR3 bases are TGTGCCAGTAGTATTAGTGCCTCAGGGAGGCAGCCCCAGCATTTT.

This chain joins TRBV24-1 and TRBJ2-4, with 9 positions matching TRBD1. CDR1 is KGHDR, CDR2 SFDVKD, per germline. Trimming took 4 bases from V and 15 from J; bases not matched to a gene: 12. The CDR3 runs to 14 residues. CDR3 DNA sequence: TGTGCCACCAGTGACCGGTGGGACAGGGTCGGACTGTACTTC. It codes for CATSDRWDRVGLYF.

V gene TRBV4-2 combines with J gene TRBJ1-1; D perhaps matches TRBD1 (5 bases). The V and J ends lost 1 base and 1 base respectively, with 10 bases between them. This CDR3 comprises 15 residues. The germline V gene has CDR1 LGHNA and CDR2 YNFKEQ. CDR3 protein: CASSQVTDTNTEAFF. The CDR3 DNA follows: TGTGCCAGCAGCCAAGTGACGGACACGAACACTGAAGCTTTCTTT.

The CDR3 DNA is TGTGCCAGTAGCCCTAGGACTAGCGGGAAAGGATCGTACGAGCAGTACTTC. Translating it yields CASSPRTSGKGSYEQYF. The gene calls are TRBV19 and TRBJ2-7; TRBD2 agrees at 12 bases. The germline gives CDR1 LNHDA, CDR2 SQIVND (reference sequence). There are 17 residues in the CDR3. J lost 4 bases, V lost 6 bases, and 13 bases had no gene match.

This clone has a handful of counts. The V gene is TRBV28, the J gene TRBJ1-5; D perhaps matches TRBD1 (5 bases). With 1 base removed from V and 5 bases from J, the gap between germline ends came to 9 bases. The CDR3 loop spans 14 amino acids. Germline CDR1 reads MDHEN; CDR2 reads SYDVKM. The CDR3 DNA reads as TGTGCCAGCAGTTTATTCAGGACACATCAGCCCCAGCATTTT. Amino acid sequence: CASSLFRTHQPQHF. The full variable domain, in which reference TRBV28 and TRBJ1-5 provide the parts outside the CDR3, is DVKVTQSSRYLVKRTGEKVFLECVQDMDHENMFWYRQDPGLGLRLIYFSYDVKMKEKGDIPEGYSVSREKKERFSLILESASTNQTSMYLCASSLFRTHQPQHFGDGTRLSIL.

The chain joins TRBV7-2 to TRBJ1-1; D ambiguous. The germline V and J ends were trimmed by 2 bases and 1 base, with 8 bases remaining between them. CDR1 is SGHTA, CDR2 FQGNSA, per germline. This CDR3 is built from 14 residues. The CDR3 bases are TGTGCCAGCAGCTTAAGGCGGCAGAACACTGAAGCTTTCTTT. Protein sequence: CASSLRRQNTEAFF.

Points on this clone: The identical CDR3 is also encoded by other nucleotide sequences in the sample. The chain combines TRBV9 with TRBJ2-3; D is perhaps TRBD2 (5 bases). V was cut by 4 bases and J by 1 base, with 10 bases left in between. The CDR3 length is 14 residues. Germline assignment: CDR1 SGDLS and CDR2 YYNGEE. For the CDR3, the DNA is TGTGCCAGCAGCCCACTTAGCGGCACAGATACGCAGTATTTT. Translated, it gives CASSPLSGTDTQYF.

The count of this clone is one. CDR3 residues: CAWSLRVGTGANVLTF. In DNA, the CDR3 is TGTGCCTGGAGTCTACGGGTAGGAACCGGGGCCAACGTCCTGACTTTC. The J gene is TRBJ2-6, the V gene TRBV30; no definite D call. V gave up 2 bases and J gave up 4 bases, with 15 bases separating them. The CDR3 has 16 amino acids. CDR1 is GTSNPN and CDR2 is SVGIG in the germline V gene (reference sequence).

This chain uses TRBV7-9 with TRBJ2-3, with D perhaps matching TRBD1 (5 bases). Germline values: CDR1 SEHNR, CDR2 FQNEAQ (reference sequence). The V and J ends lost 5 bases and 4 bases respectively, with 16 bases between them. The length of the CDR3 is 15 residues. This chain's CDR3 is CASSRVGAVPDTQYF. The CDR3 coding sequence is TGTGCCAGCAGCCGAGTAGGGGCGGTCCCAGATACGCAGTATTTT.

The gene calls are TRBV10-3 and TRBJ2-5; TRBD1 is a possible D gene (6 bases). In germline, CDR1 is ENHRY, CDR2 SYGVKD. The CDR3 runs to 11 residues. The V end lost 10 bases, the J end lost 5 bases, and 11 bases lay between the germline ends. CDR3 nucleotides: TGTGCCACCGGACAGTCGGAGACCCAGTACTTC. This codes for CATGQSETQYF.

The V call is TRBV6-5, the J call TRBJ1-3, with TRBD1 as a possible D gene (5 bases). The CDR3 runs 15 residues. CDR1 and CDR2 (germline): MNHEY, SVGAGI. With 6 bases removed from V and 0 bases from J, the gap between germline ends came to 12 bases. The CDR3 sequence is CASSPGHLSGNTIYF. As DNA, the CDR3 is TGTGCCAGCAGCCCCGGACACCTCTCTGGAAACACCATATATTTT.

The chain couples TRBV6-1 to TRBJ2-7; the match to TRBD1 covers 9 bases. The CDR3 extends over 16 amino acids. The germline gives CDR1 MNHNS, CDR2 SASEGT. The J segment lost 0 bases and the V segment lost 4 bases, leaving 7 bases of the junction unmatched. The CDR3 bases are TGTGCCAGCAGTGCACTCGCGGGACAGGGCTCCTACGAGCAGTACTTC. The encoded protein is CASSALAGQGSYEQYF.

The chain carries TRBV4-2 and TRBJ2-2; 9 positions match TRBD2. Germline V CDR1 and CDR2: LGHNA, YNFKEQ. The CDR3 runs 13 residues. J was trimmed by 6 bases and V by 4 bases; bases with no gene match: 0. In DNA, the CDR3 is TGTGCCAGCAGCCTAGCGGGAGCCGGGGAGCTGTTTTTT. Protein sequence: CASSLAGAGELFF.